A single T cell receptor beta chain is shown here with its context. Each sample received Survey-level depth of up to 500,000 reads. Here immunoSEQ multiplex PCR was the method, and the copy in TCRdb shows in-frame clones only, minus some. This sample carries 40,000 to 55,000 clones, under 80% of them seen once, and the ten largest clones take under 4%. This entry is derived from a study of pediatric ulcerative colitis. The germline V gene encodes CDR1 SGHRS and CDR2 YFSETQ. V was shortened by 0 bases and J by 4 bases, with 11 bases between the two germline ends. CDR3 length equals 15 residues. Rectal tissue came from one to two pinch biopsies taken at colonoscopy.

Sequenced material: gut tissue. This TCR derives from a girl aged 5 to 17 with moderate ulcerative colitis. The J gene is TRBJ2-1, the V gene TRBV5-1; no clear D. The CDR3 DNA reads as TGCGCCAGCAGCTTGGACTGGATCGGTTACAATGAGCAGTTCTTC. It is translated as CASSLDWIGYNEQFF.